This T cell receptor (beta chain) stems from a study of blood T cell repertoires in COVID-19. Generated by immunoSEQ multiplex PCR, the TCRdb table keeps only in-frame clones and is missing some. The sample includes 88,000 or so clones, about 76% of them seen just once. V lost 3 bases and J 4 bases, leaving 4 bases between the germline ends. Germline values: CDR1 LNHDA, CDR2 SQIVND (reference sequence). The CDR3 is 12 residues long. This chain connects TRBV19 to TRBJ2-1; D gene ambiguous. Sequences were obtained from peripheral blood. The TCR comes from a human donor in a cohort sampled during active COVID-19. CDR3 protein: CASSIGYNEQFF. The CDR3 nucleotides are TGTGCCAGTAGTATCGGGTACAATGAGCAGTTCTTC.